The 18 T cell receptor beta chains listed next were all sequenced from one sample in a study of vaccination effects on CD4 cells after COVID-19 (dated by TCRdb to between 2021 and 2024). No antigen has been identified for these receptors. Library preparation was by the immunoSEQ multiplex PCR assay. TCRdb took this table from immuneACCESS and kept in-frame rearrangements with V and J called. Such tables lack part of the clones; where checked against another copy, unresolved V genes explain under half of the gap, and the rest is unexplained. This sample gives approximately 23,000 clones in total; approximately 70% of them show up just once. About 12% of the sample goes to the ten largest clones. The ViraFEST assay stimulated PBMC with viral peptide pools and then used TCR sequencing to identify antigen-specific CD4+ T cell clonotypes by expansion. After about 10 days of culture, CD4+ T cells were isolated with the EasySep CD4+ T cell isolation kit. The absence of prior SARS-CoV-2 infection in healthy vaccine recipients was confirmed by negative nucleocapsid antibodies before and after vaccination.

This specimen was CD4+ T cells from PBMCs cultured with HCoV-OC43 spike peptides, taken before COVID-19 vaccination. The sample's cell subset or site label, decoded: HCoV-OC43 spike overlapping peptide pool stimulation. The receptors derive from a human donor who received a COVID-19 vaccine.

This clone occurred once. The chain has TRBV7-6 and TRBJ2-5; 10 positions agree with TRBD2. CDR3 length equals 15 residues. The junction had 8 bases not matched to a gene; V was cut back by 5 bases and J by 5 bases. Germline CDR1 and CDR2: SGHVS and FNYEAQ. The CDR3 protein is CASSRTSGHGETQYF. DNA of the CDR3: TGTGCCAGCAGCCGGACTAGCGGACACGGGGAGACCCAGTACTTC.

The J gene is TRBJ1-2, the V gene TRBV6-2 or TRBV6-3; 10 nucleotides match TRBD1. Germline assignment: CDR1 MNHEY and CDR2 SVGEGT. With V trimmed by 0 bases and J by 4 bases, 2 bases remained unmatched. The CDR3 sequence is 15 residues long. CDR3 coding DNA: TGTGCCAGCAGTTACTCCAGGACAGGGGGCTATGGCTACACCTTC. Protein product: CASSYSRTGGYGYTF.

The rearrangement uses TRBV18 and TRBJ1-1; D not certain. Germline CDR1 and CDR2: KGHSH and LQKENI. The CDR3 is 13 residues long. Trimming took 2 bases from V and 2 from J, leaving 6 bases between them. CDR3 in DNA: TGTGCCAGCTCACCAGCGGCAAACACTGAAGCTTTCTTT. Translated, it gives CASSPAANTEAFF.

The rearrangement uses TRBV4-1 and TRBJ1-5; TRBD1 is a possible D gene (5 bases). CDR1 is MGHRA, CDR2 YSYEKL, per germline. V lost 2 bases to trimming and J lost 4 bases, with 12 bases between them. The CDR3 contains 15 residues. CDR3 sequence: CASSQLGQLNQPQHF. The CDR3 coding sequence is TGCGCCAGCAGCCAATTGGGGCAGTTGAATCAGCCCCAGCATTTT.

The chain joins TRBV5-1 to TRBJ1-1; D not resolved. V shed 0 bases and J shed 0 bases, with 9 bases lying between them. Per germline, CDR1 SGHRS and CDR2 YFSETQ. The CDR3 has 15 amino acids. For the CDR3, the DNA is TGCGCCAGCAGCTTGGGGGTGGGGATGAACACTGAAGCTTTCTTT. It is translated as CASSLGVGMNTEAFF.

The chain couples TRBV6-1 to TRBJ2-1, with 15 bases fitting TRBD2. The germline V gene encodes CDR1 MNHNS and CDR2 SASEGT. CDR3 length: 19 amino acids. V lost 3 bases, J lost 0 bases, and 6 bases stayed unmatched. DNA for the CDR3: TGTGCCAGCAGTGAGTTGGGGACTAGCGGGAGGAGCTCCTACAATGAGCAGTTCTTC. Amino acid sequence: CASSELGTSGRSSYNEQFF.

The J gene is TRBJ2-1, the V gene TRBV6-1, with 7 bases aligning to TRBD2. Germline CDR1 and CDR2: MNHNS and SASEGT. The ends lost 1 base at V and 2 bases at J; junction bases unmatched: 2. The CDR3 consists of 15 residues. The CDR3 spells CASSEDAGAYNEQFF. CDR3 DNA sequence: TGTGCCAGCAGTGAAGATGCGGGGGCCTACAATGAGCAGTTCTTC.

This clone was recorded a few times. The chain is built from TRBV5-1 and TRBJ1-1; D gene ambiguous. Trimming took 1 base from V and 0 from J, leaving 10 bases between them. This CDR3 is built from 15 residues. Germline CDR1 SGHRS, CDR2 YFSETQ. The CDR3 loop is CASSLNAGMNTEAFF. The DNA for the CDR3 is TGCGCCAGCAGCTTGAATGCAGGAATGAACACTGAAGCTTTCTTT.

This chain joins TRBV5-1 and TRBJ2-3; TRBD1 or TRBD2 may be the D gene (7 bases each). This CDR3 has 19 amino acids. The V end was cut by 3 bases, the J end by 5 bases, with 28 bases between. Germline V lookup: CDR1 SGHRS, CDR2 YFSETQ. The CDR3 region is CASSSLIKAGRGRRDTQYF. The CDR3 coding sequence is TGCGCCAGCAGCTCCCTGATAAAAGCGGGGAGGGGGCGAAGAGATACGCAGTATTTT.

The gene calls are TRBV7-9 and TRBJ2-7, with 9 bases lining up with TRBD2. The CDR3 has 19 residues. V was clipped by 2 bases and J by 3 bases; unmatched bases: 17. Germline V gene lookup returns CDR1 SEHNR and CDR2 FQNEAQ (reference sequence). CDR3 protein: CASSLSALAGPYPNYEQYF. The CDR3 bases are TGTGCCAGCAGCTTATCCGCGCTAGCGGGGCCCTACCCCAACTACGAGCAGTACTTC.

This clone was counted a single time. The chain links TRBV10-3 to TRBJ2-3, with no clear D. The CDR3 is made up of 12 amino acids. V was pared by 7 bases and J by 4 bases, with 9 bases between. Germline lookup yields CDR1 ENHRY and CDR2 SYGVKD. The CDR3 loop is CAIKSSADTQYF. CDR3 bases: TGTGCCATCAAAAGCAGTGCAGATACGCAGTATTTT.

The V call is TRBV5-1, the J call TRBJ2-1; D uncertain. This CDR3 has 15 amino acids. Trimming removed 0 bases from V and 0 bases from J, with 7 bases in between. CDR1 is SGHRS and CDR2 is YFSETQ in the germline V gene. The CDR3 DNA is TGCGCCAGCAGCTTGGAGGGTAGCTCCTACAATGAGCAGTTCTTC. The encoded protein is CASSLEGSSYNEQFF.

The CDR3 DNA reads as TGTGCCAGCAGTGAAGCGCCTTTTCTCACCGGGGAGCTGTTTTTT. Amino acid sequence: CASSEAPFLTGELFF. The chain couples TRBV6-1 to TRBJ2-2; D remains unclear. Deletions cut 0 bases from V and 4 bases from J, with 9 bases between. The CDR3 spans 15 residues. Germline-derived CDR1 and CDR2 are MNHNS and SASEGT.

The chain employs TRBV11-1 and TRBJ1-5; D remains ambiguous. Per germline, CDR1 SGHAT and CDR2 FQDESV (reference sequence). The CDR3 extends over 13 amino acids. V lost 2 bases and J lost 4, with 6 bases in between. The CDR3 DNA reads TGTGCCAGCAGCTTACAATGGAATCAGCCCCAGCATTTT. Amino acids: CASSLQWNQPQHF.

In nucleotides, the CDR3 is TGTGCCAGCAGCTTTGATGCCCGGGGGGACCTCCTGGGCGAGCAGTACTTC. Protein sequence: CASSFDARGDLLGEQYF. The chain combines TRBV7-2 with TRBJ2-7, with TRBD2 matching over 7 bases. The CDR3 has 17 amino acids. The germline V gene encodes CDR1 SGHTA and CDR2 FQGNSA. Germline trimming cut 3 bases from V and 6 bases from J; bases unmatched to any gene: 17.

The V call is TRBV19, the J call TRBJ1-2; D remains unclear. CDR1 LNHDA and CDR2 SQIVND come from the germline V gene (reference sequence). V lost 6 bases and J lost 4, with 9 bases in between. The CDR3 contains 12 residues. The CDR3 region is CASRAGIYGYTF. CDR3 DNA sequence: TGTGCCAGTAGAGCAGGCATCTATGGCTACACCTTC.

The chain employs TRBV23-1 and TRBJ2-1; TRBD1 matches at 9 bases. TRBV23-1 qualifies as an ORF whose function is uncertain. The CDR3 contains 15 residues. V lost 6 bases, J lost 2 bases, and 5 bases stayed unmatched. The CDR3 spells CASRKQGATYNEQFF. The CDR3, as DNA: TGCGCCAGCAGGAAACAGGGGGCAACCTACAATGAGCAGTTCTTC.

This clone was counted between two and nine times. The J gene is TRBJ2-7, the V gene TRBV4-1, with D perhaps matching TRBD1 (6 bases). The CDR3 has 14 residues. V was shortened by 5 bases and J by 3 bases, with 14 bases between the two germline ends. Looked up from germline, CDR1 is MGHRA and CDR2 is YSYEKL. CDR3 in amino acids: CASSRTENNYEQYF. The CDR3 bases are TGCGCCAGCAGCAGGACAGAGAATAACTACGAGCAGTACTTC.